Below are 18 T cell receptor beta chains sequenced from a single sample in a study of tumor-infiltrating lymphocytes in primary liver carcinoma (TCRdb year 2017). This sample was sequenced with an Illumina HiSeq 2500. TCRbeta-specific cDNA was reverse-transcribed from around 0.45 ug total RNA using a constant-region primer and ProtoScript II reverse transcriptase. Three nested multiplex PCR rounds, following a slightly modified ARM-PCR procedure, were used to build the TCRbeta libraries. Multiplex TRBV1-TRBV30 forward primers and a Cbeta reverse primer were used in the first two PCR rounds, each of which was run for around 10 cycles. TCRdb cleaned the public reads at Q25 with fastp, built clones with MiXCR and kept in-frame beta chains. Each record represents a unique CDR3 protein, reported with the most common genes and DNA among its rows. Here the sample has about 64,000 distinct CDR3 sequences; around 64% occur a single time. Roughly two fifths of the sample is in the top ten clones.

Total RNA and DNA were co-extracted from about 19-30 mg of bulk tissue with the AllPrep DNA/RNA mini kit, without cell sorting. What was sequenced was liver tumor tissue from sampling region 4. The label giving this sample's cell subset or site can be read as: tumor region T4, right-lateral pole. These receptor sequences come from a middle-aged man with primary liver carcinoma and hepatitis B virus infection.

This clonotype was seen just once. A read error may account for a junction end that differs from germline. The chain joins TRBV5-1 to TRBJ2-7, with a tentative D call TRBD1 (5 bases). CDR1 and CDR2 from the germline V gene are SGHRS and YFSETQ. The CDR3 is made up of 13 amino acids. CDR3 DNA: TGCACCAGCAGTTTGTCAGGGCTCTACGAGCAGTACTTC. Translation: CTSSLSGLYEQYF.

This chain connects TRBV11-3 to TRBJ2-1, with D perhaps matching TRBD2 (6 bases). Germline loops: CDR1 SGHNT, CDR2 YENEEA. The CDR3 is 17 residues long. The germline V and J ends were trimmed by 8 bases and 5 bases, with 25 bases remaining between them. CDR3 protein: CASDLGVPGLPHNEQFF. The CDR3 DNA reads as TGTGCCAGCGACCTTGGCGTACCGGGACTCCCCCACAATGAGCAGTTCTTC.

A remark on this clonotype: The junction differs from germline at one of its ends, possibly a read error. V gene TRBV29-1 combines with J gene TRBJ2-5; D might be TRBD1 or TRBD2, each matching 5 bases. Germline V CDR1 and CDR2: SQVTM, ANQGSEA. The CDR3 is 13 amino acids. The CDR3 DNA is TGCAGAGTTGATGGGACCGTTCAAGAGACCCAGTACTTC. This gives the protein CRVDGTVQETQYF. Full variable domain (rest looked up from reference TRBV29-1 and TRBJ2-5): SAVISQKPSRDICQRGTSLTIQCQVDSQVTMMFWYRQQPGQSLTLIATANQGSEATYESGFVIDKFPISRPNLTFSTLTVSNMSPEDSSIYLCRVDGTVQETQYFGPGTRLLVL.

The CDR3 protein is CASSIRHSDNKQFF. As DNA, the CDR3 is TGTGCCAGCAGCATAAGGCACAGCGATAATAAGCAGTTCTTC. The chain links TRBV4-2 to TRBJ2-1, with no clear D. This CDR3 spans 14 amino acids. The germline gives CDR1 LGHNA, CDR2 YNFKEQ. Between the trimmed V and J ends, which lost 5 bases and 11 bases, there was a span of 19 bases.

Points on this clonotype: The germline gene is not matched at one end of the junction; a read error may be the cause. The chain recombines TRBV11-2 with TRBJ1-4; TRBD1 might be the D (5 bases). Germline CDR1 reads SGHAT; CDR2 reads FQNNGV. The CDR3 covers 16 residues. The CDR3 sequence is CASSKTTGGTNEKLFF. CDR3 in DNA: TGTGCCAGCAGCAAGACTACAGGAGGAACAAATGAAAAACTATTCTTT.

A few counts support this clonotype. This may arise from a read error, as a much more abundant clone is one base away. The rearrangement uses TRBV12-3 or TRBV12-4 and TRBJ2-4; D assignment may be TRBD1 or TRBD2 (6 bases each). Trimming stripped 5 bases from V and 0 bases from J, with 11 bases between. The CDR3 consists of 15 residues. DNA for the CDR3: TGTGCCAGCAGTGCTGGGGGGCTAGCCAAAAACATTCAGTACTTC. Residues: CASSAGGLAKNIQYF.

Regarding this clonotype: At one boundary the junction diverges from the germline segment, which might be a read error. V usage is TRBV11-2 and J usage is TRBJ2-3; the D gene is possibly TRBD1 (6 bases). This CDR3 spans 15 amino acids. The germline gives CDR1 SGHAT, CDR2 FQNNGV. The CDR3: CVSSMQQGRPDTQCF. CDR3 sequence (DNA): TGTGTCAGCAGCATGCAACAGGGTCGGCCAGATACGCAGTGTTTT.

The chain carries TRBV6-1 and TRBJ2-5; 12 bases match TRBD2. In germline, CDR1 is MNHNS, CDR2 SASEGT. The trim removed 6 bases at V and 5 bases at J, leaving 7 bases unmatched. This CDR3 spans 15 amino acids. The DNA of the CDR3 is TGTGCCAGCAGCACACTAGCGGGAGGCGCGGAGACCCAGTACTTC. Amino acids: CASSTLAGGAETQYF.

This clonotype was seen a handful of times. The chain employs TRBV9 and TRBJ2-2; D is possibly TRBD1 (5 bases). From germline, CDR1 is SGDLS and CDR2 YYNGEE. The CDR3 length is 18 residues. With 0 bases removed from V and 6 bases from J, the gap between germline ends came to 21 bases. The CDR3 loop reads CASSVVYRPTSPAGELFF. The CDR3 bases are TGTGCCAGCAGCGTAGTTTACAGGCCCACATCTCCGGCCGGGGAGCTGTTTTTT.

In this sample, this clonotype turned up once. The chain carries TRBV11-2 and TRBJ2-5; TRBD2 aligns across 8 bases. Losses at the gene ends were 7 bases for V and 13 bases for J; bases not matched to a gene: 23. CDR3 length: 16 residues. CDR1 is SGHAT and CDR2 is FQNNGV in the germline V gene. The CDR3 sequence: CASNQTPGGRRETRYF. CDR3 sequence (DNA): TGTGCCAGCAACCAAACTCCTGGCGGGAGGAGAGAGACGCGGTACTTC. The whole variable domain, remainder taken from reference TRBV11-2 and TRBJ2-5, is EAGVAQSPRYKIIEKRQSVAFWCNPISGHATLYWYQQILGQGPKLLIQFQNNGVVDDSQLPKDRFSAERLKGVDSTLKIQPAKLEDSAVYLCASNQTPGGRRETRYFGPGTRLLVL.

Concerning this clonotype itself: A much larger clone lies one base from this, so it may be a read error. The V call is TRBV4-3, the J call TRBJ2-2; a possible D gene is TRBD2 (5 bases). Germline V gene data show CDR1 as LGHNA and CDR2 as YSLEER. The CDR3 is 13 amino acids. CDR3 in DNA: TGCGCCAGCAACCAAGATTGGTACGGGGAGCCGTTTTTT. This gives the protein CASNQDWYGEPFF.

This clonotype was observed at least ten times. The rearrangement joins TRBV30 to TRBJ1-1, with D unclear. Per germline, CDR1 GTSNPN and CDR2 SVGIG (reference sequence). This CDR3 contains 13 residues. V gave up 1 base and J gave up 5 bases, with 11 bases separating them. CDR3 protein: CAWSADRRTEAFF. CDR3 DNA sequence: TGTGCCTGGAGTGCGGATAGGAGGACTGAAGCTTTCTTT.

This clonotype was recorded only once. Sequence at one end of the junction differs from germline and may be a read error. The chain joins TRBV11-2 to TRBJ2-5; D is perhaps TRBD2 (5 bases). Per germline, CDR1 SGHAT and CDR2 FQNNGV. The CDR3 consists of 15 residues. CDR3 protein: CARSFEWDQREIQYF. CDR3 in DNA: TGTGCCAGAAGCTTCGAGTGGGATCAGAGGGAGATCCAGTACTTC.

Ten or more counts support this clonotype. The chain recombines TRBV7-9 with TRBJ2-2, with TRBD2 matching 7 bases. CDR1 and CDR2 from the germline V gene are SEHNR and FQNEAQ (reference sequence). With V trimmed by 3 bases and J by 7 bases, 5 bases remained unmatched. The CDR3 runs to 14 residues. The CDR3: CASSLAGVVGELFF. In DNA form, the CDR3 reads TGTGCCAGCAGCTTGGCGGGAGTGGTCGGGGAGCTGTTTTTT.

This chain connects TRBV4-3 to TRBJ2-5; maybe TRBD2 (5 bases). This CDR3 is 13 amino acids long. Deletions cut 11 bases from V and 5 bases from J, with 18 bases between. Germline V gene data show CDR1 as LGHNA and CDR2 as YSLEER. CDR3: CAYSQGRGETQYF. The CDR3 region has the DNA TGCGCCTACAGCCAAGGACGAGGGGAGACCCAGTACTTC.

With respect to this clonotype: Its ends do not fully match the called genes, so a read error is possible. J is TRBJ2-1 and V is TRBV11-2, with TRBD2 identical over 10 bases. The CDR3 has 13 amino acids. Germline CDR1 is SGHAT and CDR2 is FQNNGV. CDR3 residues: CASTRTSGGEQFF. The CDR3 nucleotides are TGCGCCAGCACCCGGACTAGCGGTGGTGAGCAGTTCTTC.

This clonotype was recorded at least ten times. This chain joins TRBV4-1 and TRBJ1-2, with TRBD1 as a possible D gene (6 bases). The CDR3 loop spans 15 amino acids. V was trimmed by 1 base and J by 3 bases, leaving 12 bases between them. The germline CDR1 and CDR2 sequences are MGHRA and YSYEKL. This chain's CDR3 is CASSQVGGNDYGYTF. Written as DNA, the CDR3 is TGCGCCAGCAGCCAAGTGGGGGGCAATGACTATGGCTACACCTTC.

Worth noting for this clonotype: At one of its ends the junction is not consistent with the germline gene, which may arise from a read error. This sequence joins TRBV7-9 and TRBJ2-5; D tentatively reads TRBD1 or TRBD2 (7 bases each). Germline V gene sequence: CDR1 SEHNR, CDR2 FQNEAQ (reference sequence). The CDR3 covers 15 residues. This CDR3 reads CAGSSRGGLQESQYF. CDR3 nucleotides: TGTGCCGGCAGCAGCAGGGGGGGACTCCAGGAGAGCCAGTACTTC.